Listed below are T cell receptor beta chains from one sample, sequenced in a study of shared clonotypes between healthy human individuals. Clones were sequenced by immunoSEQ multiplex PCR, and TCRdb holds only the in-frame ones, with some missing. This sample has approximately 940,000 clones, with about 80% found just once. Sequenced input: memory CD4+ T cells sorted from blood. Receptors were obtained from a man between 18 and 29 years old in good health. Both conserved end residues are part of each CDR3. The D gene is left open where the match is weak. Clone size is shown for a subset of rows, as once, few, many or a class of expanded clone.

j_call clone_size v_call d_call cdr3_aa cdr3_nt
TRBJ2-1 few TRBV19 - CASCDWSSYNEQFF TGTGCCAGTTGTGACTGGAGCTCCTACAATGAGCAGTTCTTC
TRBJ2-1 - TRBV25-1 - CASRSGGTYNEQFF TGTGCCAGCAGGAGTGGGGGGACTTACAATGAGCAGTTCTTC
TRBJ2-3 - TRBV9 - CASSDSTGSTDTQYF TGTGCCAGCAGCGATAGCACCGGCAGCACAGATACGCAGTATTTT
TRBJ2-2 - TRBV10-2 - CASSNGLGPGELFF TGCGCCAGCAGTAATGGACTGGGTCCCGGGGAGCTGTTTTTT
TRBJ2-3 - TRBV18 - CASSPPGRTDTQYF TGTGCCAGCTCACCCCCGGGGCGCACAGATACGCAGTATTTT
TRBJ2-7 - TRBV19 TRBD2 CASSMGLAGYEQYF TGTGCCAGTAGTATGGGACTAGCGGGATACGAGCAGTACTTC
TRBJ2-7 - TRBV28 TRBD1 CASSWGQAFSYEQYF TGTGCCAGCAGTTGGGGACAGGCATTCTCCTACGAGCAGTACTTC
TRBJ2-5 few TRBV6-5 - CASSTTETQYF TGTGCCAGCAGCACAACAGAGACCCAGTACTTC
TRBJ2-1 - TRBV19 TRBD1 CASSKTGQGGHEQFF TGTGCCAGTAGCAAAACGGGACAGGGAGGGCATGAGCAGTTCTTC
TRBJ2-7 - TRBV5-4 - CASGRDAGYEQYF TGTGCCAGCGGTAGGGACGCCGGCTACGAGCAGTACTTC
TRBJ1-2 - TRBV11-2 TRBD1 CASSSGTGLGYTF TGTGCCAGCAGCTCCGGGACAGGGCTTGGCTACACCTTC
TRBJ1-1 few TRBV19 - CASSWTAANTEAFF TGTGCCAGTAGTTGGACGGCCGCTAACACTGAAGCTTTCTTT
TRBJ2-3 few TRBV2 TRBD2 CASSDFGGAADTQYF TGTGCCAGCAGTGATTTCGGGGGGGCGGCAGATACGCAGTATTTT
TRBJ2-7 - TRBV10-3 - CAISRQAYEQYF TGTGCCATCAGCAGACAGGCCTACGAGCAGTACTTC
TRBJ2-5 - TRBV7-2 - CASSSRVIRETQYF TGTGCCAGCAGCTCCAGGGTAATTCGAGAGACCCAGTACTTC
TRBJ2-2 - TRBV5-1 TRBD1 CASSTGQGNTGELFF TGCGCCAGCAGCACCGGACAGGGGAACACCGGGGAGCTGTTTTTT
TRBJ2-2 - TRBV6-6 TRBD2 CASSLRETGELFF TGTGCCAGCAGTTTGCGGGAGACGGGGGAGCTGTTTTTT
TRBJ2-3 - TRBV10-3 TRBD1 CAIRDRGPVTDTQYF TGTGCCATCAGGGACAGGGGGCCAGTCACAGATACGCAGTATTTT
TRBJ1-4 - TRBV28 - CASSAPRGPTNEKLFF TGTGCCAGCAGCGCCCCCCGGGGACCTACTAATGAAAAACTGTTTTTT
TRBJ2-2 - TRBV30 - CAWWSGRNTGELFF TGTGCCTGGTGGTCCGGGAGGAACACCGGGGAGCTGTTTTTT
TRBJ1-4 - TRBV19 - CASRNRGRDEKLFF TGTGCCAGTCGAAACCGGGGGCGGGATGAAAAACTGTTTTTT
TRBJ1-3 few TRBV20-1 - CSAMTGNTIYF TGCAGTGCAATGACAGGAAACACCATATATTTT
TRBJ2-5 few TRBV29-1 TRBD1 CSVAGGGQGTETQYF TGCAGCGTTGCTGGGGGGGGACAGGGGACGGAGACCCAGTACTTC
TRBJ1-5 - TRBV5-1 TRBD1 CASSLDRDRGLDQPQHF TGCGCCAGCAGCTTGGATAGGGACAGGGGGTTAGATCAGCCCCAGCATTTT
TRBJ2-1 - TRBV18 - CASSPPVARNNEQFF TGTGCCAGCTCACCACCAGTAGCTAGAAACAATGAGCAGTTCTTC
TRBJ2-1 - TRBV4-3 - CASSQVRNEQFF TGCGCCAGCAGCCAAGTGCGAAATGAGCAGTTCTTC
TRBJ1-4 - TRBV27 - CASSLSWAANEKLFF TGTGCCAGCAGTTTATCGTGGGCGGCTAATGAAAAACTGTTTTTT
TRBJ2-2 - TRBV5-1 - CASSPGTGNTGELFF TGCGCCAGCAGCCCCGGGACGGGTAACACCGGGGAGCTGTTTTTT
TRBJ1-5 - TRBV28 TRBD1 CASSSTGGGQPQHF TGTGCCAGCAGTTCGACAGGGGGCGGCCAGCCCCAGCATTTT
TRBJ2-1 - TRBV10-2 - CASRRGDNEQFF TGCGCCAGCAGGAGGGGGGACAATGAGCAGTTCTTC
TRBJ1-2 - TRBV7-3 - CASSPDTNYGYTF TGTGCCAGCAGCCCGGACACGAACTATGGCTACACCTTC
TRBJ1-4 once TRBV6-5 TRBD1 CASSFTGTVREKLFF TGTGCCAGCAGTTTCACCGGGACAGTACGTGAAAAACTGTTTTTT
TRBJ2-1 - TRBV4-1 - CASSQDWQSSEQFF TGCGCCAGCAGCCAAGATTGGCAGTCCAGTGAGCAGTTCTTC
TRBJ2-7 - TRBV6-1 TRBD2 CASSERWREGLNEQYF TGTGCCAGCAGTGAACGCTGGCGGGAGGGCCTGAACGAGCAGTACTTC
TRBJ2-7 - TRBV21-1 - CASSPHRGLPSYEQYF TGTGCCAGCAGCCCACATCGGGGACTCCCTTCCTACGAGCAGTACTTC
TRBJ1-2 - TRBV28 - CASSLKGLYGYTF TGTGCCAGCAGTTTAAAGGGCCTTTATGGCTACACCTTC
TRBJ1-5 few TRBV6-5 - CASSYSGNLDQPQHF TGTGCCAGCAGTTACTCGGGCAACTTAGATCAGCCCCAGCATTTT
TRBJ2-2 - TRBV15 - CATSRVNGELFF TGTGCCACCAGCAGAGTTAACGGGGAGCTGTTTTTT
TRBJ1-1 - TRBV5-1 - CASSLMSDTEAFF TGCGCCAGCAGCTTAATGTCTGACACTGAAGCTTTCTTT
TRBJ2-3 - TRBV19 - CASSFGVASTDTQYF TGTGCCAGTAGTTTTGGGGTCGCTAGCACAGATACGCAGTATTTT
TRBJ2-1 - TRBV23-1 TRBD1 CASSQSQGASSYNEQFF TGCGCCAGCAGTCAATCTCAGGGGGCTAGCTCCTACAATGAGCAGTTCTTC
TRBJ2-5 - TRBV13 - CASSRGVAETQYF TGTGCCAGCAGCCGCGGGGTTGCAGAGACCCAGTACTTC
TRBJ2-1 - TRBV5-1 - CASKASTFYNEQFF TGCGCCAGCAAGGCGTCTACGTTCTACAATGAGCAGTTCTTC
TRBJ1-1 - TRBV5-5 - CASSFATGSWTEAFF TGTGCCAGCAGTTTTGCTACAGGGTCGTGGACTGAAGCTTTCTTT
TRBJ2-5 - TRBV7-2 TRBD1 CASTKTGDGETQYF TGTGCCAGCACCAAGACAGGGGATGGAGAGACCCAGTACTTC
TRBJ2-1 - TRBV28 TRBD2 CASSPLRGLAANEQFF TGTGCCAGCAGTCCCCTGAGGGGACTAGCGGCTAATGAGCAGTTCTTC